This T cell receptor (beta chain) was sequenced for a study of cytomegalovirus exposure and HLA in healthy donors (dated by TCRdb to about 2017). Some background on the complete study: An earlier analysis of some 600 of the donors reported 250 to 300 Gb of sequence data and some 110 million unique TCR beta sequences obtained from about 179 million T cells. Roughly 300 gigabases of sequencing data and roughly 80 million unique TCR sequences made up an early release that covered several hundred HLA-typed donors. Of the approximately 400 genotyped donors, approximately 82% fell in the genetic ancestry cluster associated with self-reported Caucasian donors. The study aimed to test whether signatures of past pathogen exposure could be identified by cataloging public T cell receptors. The study used immunosequencing to profile the T cell repertoires of 666 subjects and linked those repertoires to cytomegalovirus serostatus. In addition to the first cohort of approximately 670 subjects, a separate validation cohort of approximately 130 different subjects was used. To predict cytomegalovirus infection status, the study brought together high-throughput TCR immunosequencing, statistical association of individual TCRs with disease status, and machine learning. A later analysis re-examined previously published TCR beta repertoires from 500 to 700 donors and added high-resolution HLA genotyping to investigate patterns of TCR occurrence. Rather than using new phenotypic data, the later analysis identified candidate immune exposures from TCR beta sequences and from how often those sequences occurred across donors. To decide whether each TCR beta V gene segment behaved as functional or pseudogenic, an earlier analysis of 587 of the donors relied on high-throughput TCR beta sequencing. Donor age, sex, ethnicity and CMV serostatus were compiled alongside the repertoire data. In a later genetic analysis, genome-wide SNP genotypes for about 55% of the roughly 700 donors were used, and that subset was treated as a discovery cohort. All discovery cohort repertoires had been generated using a single sequencing platform. HLA typing included class I and class II loci at four-digit resolution. The number of donors typed differed by locus, with about 620-630 for A, B, C, DRB1 and DQB1, approximately 500 for DQA1, 606 for DPA1, and over 400 for DPB1. Four to six DR-DQ haplotypes were handled as single units for association and clustering, since linkage in the cohort was strong. Among 398 genotyped donors of the cohort, an average of around 220,000 unique TCR beta nucleotide sequences was sequenced per donor, of which about 18% were non-productive. Here is what the overall study found, with its caveats: In the study, approximately 150 TCR beta chains were listed as associated with cytomegalovirus. A further reported finding was that TCR beta sequences accurately predicted the HLA-A and HLA-B alleles for most subjects in the first cohort. Presence/absence analyses assumed roughly uniform sequencing depth across donors, an assumption that may not hold. HLA typing was unavailable for some donors at each locus, so association tests used only the typed subset. The authors suggested that the approach could potentially be generalized to other disease states and immunological phenotypes. Most TCR sequences were observed very rarely across donors, whereas some public TCRs were present in many individuals. For the cohort, immune exposure information was limited to CMV serostatus. In this cohort, only TCR beta chains were sequenced, and detectable features were limited by the absence of alpha or paired-chain data. The sequencing pipeline was judged likely to have produced a cluster of highly shared sequence variants as a technical artifact. According to a later genetic analysis, donors in an Asian-associated ancestry cluster had fewer N-insertions in productive TCRs than the roughly 660-donor mean. Correlated functional status among segregating V segments might reflect linkage disequilibrium, but an unknown experimental factor could not be ruled out. A later analysis reported that several top co-occurrence clusters appeared linked to parvovirus B19, influenza, CMV and Epstein-Barr virus. Three of the identified cytomegalovirus-associated TCR beta chains were confirmed in vitro to be specific for cytomegalovirus antigens. Strong co-occurrence of HLA alleles, especially DR and DQ, made assigning TCR associations to individual alleles difficult. In a later analysis, around 17,000 TCR beta sequences were associated with specific HLA alleles at a false discovery rate of 0.05. Cytomegalovirus status was reported to be diagnosed by the classifier with high specificity and sensitivity in both the original and validation cohorts. An association between a missense DCLRE1C variant and V-gene and J-gene trimming of TCR beta chains was found in a later genetic analysis and replicated in an independent cohort. In a later analysis, HLA-associated TCR beta chains were found to be more clonally expanded and to have lower generation probabilities than equally common non-associated chains. Some IMGT-functional V segments, including TRBV6-2 and TRBV6-3, could not be distinguished by the 87-base-pair reads and were therefore excluded. A later analysis found that TCR association rates varied across HLA loci, with DRB1 alleles showing the most associated TCRs and HLA-C alleles the fewest. Broadly in line with IMGT annotations, most TCR beta V segments showed up in productive rearrangements about 87% or about 30% of the time in an earlier analysis of 587 of the donors. The earlier analysis of nearly 600 of the donors excluded about 16 rarely observed V segments, including chromosome 9 orphons, because counts were too low. In a later analysis, most CMV-associated TCR beta chains were found to appear HLA-restricted, with HLA associations seemingly driven largely by CMV exposure.

The CDR3 has 13 amino acids, counting the end cysteine and phenylalanine. Only CDR3 DNA is held: 39 bases, read in frame from base 1. Taken from the germline V gene (reference sequence), the CDR1 and CDR2 loops are LNHDA and SQIVND. V drops 6 bases and J drops 0 bases, leaving 6 bases in between. A note on this clone: This clone's antigen is unknown. The input lacks base qualities; no much larger clone sits a single base away.

The cohort was made up of approximately 670 healthy bone marrow donors. Cohort members were all nominally healthy when sampled, although unrecorded immune exposures were likely present. The donor tested CMV seronegative, placing the donor among the approximately 360 seronegative members of the cohort. A peripheral blood sample was collected from each donor, and TCR beta sequencing was performed on peripheral blood mononuclear cells. Genomic DNA extraction from the blood cell samples was performed with the Qiagen DNeasy Blood Extraction Kit. The library came from the immunoSEQ multiplex PCR assay. A mixture of 60 forward primers for TCR Vbeta segments and 13 reverse primers for TCR Jbeta segments was used in the multiplex PCR. The CDR3 region of rearranged TCR beta genes was amplified from genomic DNA with a multiplex PCR assay. The amplified TCR beta libraries were sequenced on the Illumina HiSeq System as 87-base-pair reads. The study's processing was this. A later analysis tallied roughly 76 million unique TCR beta chains across the 666 repertoires, and approximately 12 million of those chains were shared by two or more donors. Raw reads were error-corrected and collapsed into unique sequences with a nearest-neighbor algorithm that merged closely related sequences to remove PCR and sequencing errors. Alignment of CDR3 sequences to IMGT reference sequences was used to assign V, D and J gene segments. For a sequence to be retained, at least a six-nucleotide match to both a V gene segment and a J gene segment was required. A rearrangement was called productive if the CDR3 had no stop codons and remained in frame with V and J, and every other rearrangement was called non-productive. CDR3 was defined by IMGT convention, running from the second conserved V-encoded cysteine to the conserved J-encoded phenylalanine. Sequences without an unambiguous match to a single V gene segment were excluded from the earlier analysis of over 500 of the donors. An earlier analysis of over 450 of the donors classified V segments as functional when productive rearrangements were above 56.7% and as segregating when the standard deviation between donors was above 5%. A statistical classification framework was developed to diagnose cytomegalovirus status using the catalog of TCR beta chain sequences. In a later analysis, TCR nucleotide sequences were compared against IMGT/GENE-DB human TR gene sequences so that V and J genes could be assigned. In a later analysis, CDR3 sequences and most-parsimonious VDJ recombination scenarios were assigned using the TCRdist pipeline. In a later analysis, every TCR beta chain was defined by the combination of its CDR3 amino acid sequence and its V-gene family, and reads without a unique V-gene family were dropped. To address suspected cross-contamination and a sequencing artifact, a later analysis removed several hundred highly shared, low-generation-probability nucleotide sequences. For each public chain, a later analysis derived a clonal expansion index from normalized ranks of inferred template counts within each repertoire. A later analysis computed generation probabilities with a VDJ recombination model fitted to out-of-frame rearrangements, and checked the results against IGoR. In a later analysis, TCR-TCR, TCR-HLA and TCR-CMV co-occurrence was scored with hypergeometric tests, and a repertoire-size bias correction was applied to TCR pairs. In a later analysis, false discovery rates were estimated by permuting HLA or CMV assignments 20 times. In a later analysis, co-occurring TCRs were grouped using DBSCAN, with TCRdist sequence similarity added in when clustering inside HLA-allele-positive subsets. Co-occurrence clustering excluded repertoires with fewer than 30,000 or more than 120,000 public chains, plus five with anomalous nucleotide sharing. TCRdb obtained this table from immuneACCESS and retained in-frame rearrangements with V and J assigned. These tables miss some clones; where compared with another copy, unresolved V genes account for less than half of the shortfall, and the remainder is unexplained. V, J and clone size were drawn from that table, and D and trimming were deduced from the DNA. Present in this sample are roughly 100,000 clones, around 85% of which were seen just once. The ten largest clones take up 3.5% to 4% of the sample.

Specimen: PBMCs. The source is a man between 60 and 75 years old in good health and CMV-seronegative. The chain joins TRBV19 to TRBJ1-3; the D gene is not confidently resolved. The nucleotides read TGTGCCAGTAGCGACACCTCTGGAAACACCATATATTTT. This sequence encodes CASSDTSGNTIYF.